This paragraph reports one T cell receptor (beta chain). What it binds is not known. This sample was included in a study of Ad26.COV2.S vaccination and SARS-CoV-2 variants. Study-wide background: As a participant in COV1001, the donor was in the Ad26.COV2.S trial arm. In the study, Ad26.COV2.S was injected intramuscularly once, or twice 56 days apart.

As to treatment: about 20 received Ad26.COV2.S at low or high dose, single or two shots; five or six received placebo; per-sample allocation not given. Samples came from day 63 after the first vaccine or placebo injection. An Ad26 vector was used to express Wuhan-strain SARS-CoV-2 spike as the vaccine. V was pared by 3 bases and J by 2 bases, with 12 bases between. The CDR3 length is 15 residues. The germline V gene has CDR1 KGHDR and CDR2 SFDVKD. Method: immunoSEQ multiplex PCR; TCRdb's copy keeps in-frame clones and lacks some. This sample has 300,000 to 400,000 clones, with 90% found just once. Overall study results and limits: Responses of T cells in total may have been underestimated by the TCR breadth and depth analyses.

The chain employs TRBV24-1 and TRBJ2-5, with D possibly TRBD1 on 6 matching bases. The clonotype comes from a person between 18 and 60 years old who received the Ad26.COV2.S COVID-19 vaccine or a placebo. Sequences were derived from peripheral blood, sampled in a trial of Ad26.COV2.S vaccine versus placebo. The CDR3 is CATSDPRDNQETQYF. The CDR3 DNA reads TGTGCCACCAGTGATCCCCGGGACAATCAAGAGACCCAGTACTTC.